The T cell receptor (beta chain) described here comes from a study of CD8 T cells in ankylosing spondylitis. Study-level points and caveats: Clones linked with disease were CD8+ and fairly uncommon in the peripheral blood.

With regard to this clonotype: Its antigen is currently unknown.

MiXCR was run by TCRdb on the 5' RACE reads, yielding one entry per CDR3 protein. The profile shows under 400,000 distinct CDR3 sequences, 11% of them singletons. Trimming took 2 bases from V and 1 from J, leaving 12 bases between them. Germline CDR1 reads MDHEN; CDR2 reads SYDVKM. The CDR3 is 15 residues long. This TCR derives from a female donor with ankylosing spondylitis or in good health (not recorded which). Specimen: blood, either unsorted or a sorted T cell fraction (not recorded which). The chain combines TRBV28 with TRBJ2-7, with a tentative D call TRBD2 (6 bases). The CDR3: CASSLAGAGSYEQYF. DNA of the CDR3: TGTGCCAGCAGTTTAGCGGGCGCGGGGTCCTACGAGCAGTACTTC.